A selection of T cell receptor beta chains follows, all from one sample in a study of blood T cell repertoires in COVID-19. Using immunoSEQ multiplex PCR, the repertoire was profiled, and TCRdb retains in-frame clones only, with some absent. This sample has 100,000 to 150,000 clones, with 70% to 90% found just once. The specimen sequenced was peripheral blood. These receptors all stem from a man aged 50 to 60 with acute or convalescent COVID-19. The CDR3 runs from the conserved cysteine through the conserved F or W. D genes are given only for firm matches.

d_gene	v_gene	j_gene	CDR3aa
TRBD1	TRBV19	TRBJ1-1	CASSPFLTQGNMGTEAFF
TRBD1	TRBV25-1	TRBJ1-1	CASSEYRGNTEAFF
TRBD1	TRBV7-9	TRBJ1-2	CAGGQGDFYGYTF
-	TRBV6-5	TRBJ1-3	CASSYSGNSGNTIYF
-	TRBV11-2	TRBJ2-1	CASRSLQGRSYNEQFF
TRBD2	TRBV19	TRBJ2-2	CASSITGGVTGELFF
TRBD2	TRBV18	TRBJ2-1	CASSPLVLAGGPSYNEQFF
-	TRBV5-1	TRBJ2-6	CASSLEVSAVISSEANVLTF
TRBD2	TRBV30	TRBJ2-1	CAWSASGRLDNEQFF
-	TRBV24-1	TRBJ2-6	CATSLSGANVLTF
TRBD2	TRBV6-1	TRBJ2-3	CASSDRSSGSPDTQYF
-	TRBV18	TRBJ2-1	CASSPGGGSQRDEQFF
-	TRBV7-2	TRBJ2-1	CASSLRQYNEQFF
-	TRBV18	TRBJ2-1	CASSPIQDYNNEQFF
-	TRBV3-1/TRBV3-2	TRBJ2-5	CASSPPGQQETQYF
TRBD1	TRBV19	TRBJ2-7	CASGQGYEQYF
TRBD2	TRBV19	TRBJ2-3	CASSIAPQREGDTQYF
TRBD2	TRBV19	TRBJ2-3	CASSTRTSPTDTQYF
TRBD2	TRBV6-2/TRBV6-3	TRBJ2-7	CASSPRTSAGYEQYF
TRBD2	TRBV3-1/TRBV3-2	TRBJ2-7	CASSQAPSGSHEQYF
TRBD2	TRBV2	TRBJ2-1	CASNAEAGSPFF
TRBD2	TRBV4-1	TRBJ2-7	CASSQDASGRYEQYF
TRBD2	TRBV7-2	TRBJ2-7	CASSLGSGSPYEQYF
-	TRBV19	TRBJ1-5	CASREGRSNQPQHF
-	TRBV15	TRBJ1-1	CATSIRTTWNTEAFF
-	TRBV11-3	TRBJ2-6	CASSLVAVANVLTF
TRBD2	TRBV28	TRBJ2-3	CAGGREKYRTDTQYF
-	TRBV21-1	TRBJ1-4	CASSSYRVPRPTNEKLFF
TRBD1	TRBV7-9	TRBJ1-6	CASSLGRGQARPLHF
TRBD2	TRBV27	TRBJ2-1	CASSPLAGNYNEQFF
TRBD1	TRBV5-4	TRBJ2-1	CASSFRGTGQFF
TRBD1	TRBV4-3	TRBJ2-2	CASSQTGGAHWGDTGELFF
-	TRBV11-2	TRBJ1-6	CASSHGGRGGGSYNSPLHF
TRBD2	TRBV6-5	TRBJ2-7	CASSSLTSGAYEQYF
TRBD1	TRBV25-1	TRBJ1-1	CASSPILPGGANTEAFF
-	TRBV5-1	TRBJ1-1	CASSLFGQGIGNTEAFF
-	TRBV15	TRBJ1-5	CATSPTGGRGQPQHF
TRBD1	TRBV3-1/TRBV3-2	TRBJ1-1	CASRPRTGGNTEAFF
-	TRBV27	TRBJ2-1	CASRPRAYNEQFF
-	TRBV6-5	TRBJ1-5	CASTHFSNQPQHF
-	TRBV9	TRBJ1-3	CASSAGTTLPGNTIYF